This T cell receptor beta chain was captured by sequencing in a study of blood T cell repertoires in COVID-19. Study information: T cells, B-cell-depleted T cells, or PBMCs supplied cDNA or gDNA.

V was pared by 3 bases and J by 5 bases, with 8 bases between. The CDR3 sequence is 13 residues long. The germline V gene encodes CDR1 SGDLS and CDR2 YYNGEE. The authors' processing: Estimation of nucleated cell counts was performed using reference gene primer amplification. This table comes from immunoSEQ multiplex PCR, and its TCRdb copy is limited to in-frame clones, with some not included. D and trimming come from the DNA, and the V and J calls and clone size come from that table. The sample holds more than 150,000 clones, over 80% seen once. For recovered donors of Cohort 3, there were two negative PCRs, clearance, or symptom resolution.

The sequence derives from an older woman who had recovered from COVID-19. Sequencing was carried out using PBMCs or T cells enriched from blood (not recorded which). The chain couples TRBV9 to TRBJ2-2, with D perhaps TRBD1 (6 bases). CDR3 coding DNA: TGTGCCAGCAGCGGTGGACAGACCGGGGAGCTGTTTTTT. Protein: CASSGGQTGELFF.